What follows describes a single TCR beta chain. Using immunoSEQ multiplex PCR, the repertoire was profiled, and TCRdb retains in-frame clones only, with some absent. In the table there are 130,000 or so clones, about four fifths of which are singletons. This entry is derived from a study of PD-L1 blockade in urothelial cancer. Time point reported: pretreatment peripheral blood. V trimming: 6 bases; J trimming: 3 bases; junction bases outside the gene matches: 11. There are 15 residues in the CDR3. In germline, CDR1 is LNHDA, CDR2 SQIVND (reference sequence). The chain couples TRBV19 to TRBJ2-7, with 7 positions matching TRBD1. The sequences come from PBMCs, collected around atezolizumab (anti-PD-L1) treatment. This TCR derives from a man in his fifties with urothelial cancer. This CDR3 is CASRLSPGTVYEQYF. The DNA of the CDR3 is TGTGCCAGTAGATTATCACCGGGGACAGTCTACGAGCAGTACTTC.